Below, one T cell receptor beta chain is given with its context. Its antigen is not known. The entry originates in a study of cytomegalovirus exposure and HLA in healthy donors. PCR involved 60 Vbeta and 13 Jbeta primers. TCRdb keeps only in-frame clones here, not all; method: immunoSEQ multiplex PCR. The sample contains 30,000 to 35,000 clones, roughly 67% of which appear only once. Study results and limitations: With later analysis, a missense DCLRE1C variant became linked to TCR beta V- and J-gene trimming.

Trimming cost V 0 bases and J 3 bases, with 9 bases left between them. The CDR3 is made up of 14 amino acids. CDR1 LNHNV and CDR2 YYDKDF come from the germline V gene (reference sequence). The specimen sequenced was PBMCs. This rearrangement joins TRBV15 to TRBJ2-7, with TRBD1 as a possible D gene (6 bases). The source is a man in his forties or fifties in good health and CMV-seropositive. The CDR3 nucleotides read TGTGCCACCAGCAGAGATGAGGGGGTCTACGAGCAGTACTTC. Residues: CATSRDEGVYEQYF. Based on the CDR3 plus reference TRBV15 and TRBJ2-7, the full variable domain is DAMVIQNPRYQVTQFGKPVTLSCSQTLNHNVMYWYQQKSSQAPKLLFHYYDKDFNNEADTPDNFQSRRPNTSFCFLDIRSPGLGDTAMYLCATSRDEGVYEQYFGPGTRLTVT.